The 5 T cell receptor beta chains presented below share a single source sample, sequenced in a study of T-cell reconstitution after alpha-beta-depleted transplantation in children. Unique molecular identifiers tagged the TCRbeta library. TCRdb reanalysed the PCR reads using MiXCR and keeps one entry per CDR3 protein. Of 150,000 to 200,000 distinct CDR3 sequences in the sample, about 14% were seen once. The sequences come from PBMCs from the stem cell graft donor, collected from the stem cell graft. The receptor set was obtained from a human donor who donated a stem cell graft to a child with acute lymphoblastic leukemia.

This clonotype was counted ten times or more. The chain employs TRBV10-3 and TRBJ2-7, with 7 bases matching TRBD1. The length of the CDR3 is 14 residues. Looked up from germline, CDR1 is ENHRY and CDR2 is SYGVKD. The V and J ends lost 7 bases and 5 bases, in that order; junction bases with no gene match: 11. The CDR3 sequence: CAITLTGTENEQYF. CDR3 DNA sequence: TGTGCCATCACTTTGACAGGGACAGAGAACGAGCAGTACTTC.

This clonotype was seen at least ten times. CDR3 bases: TGCAGCGTTGAAGATAGGAGGAGCACAGATACGCAGTATTTT. Translation: CSVEDRRSTDTQYF. V and J are TRBV29-1 and TRBJ2-3; D perhaps matches TRBD2 (5 bases). Germline V gene lookup returns CDR1 SQVTM and CDR2 ANQGSEA. There are 14 residues in the CDR3. Trimming shortened V by 0 bases and J by 0 bases, and 7 bases separated the two germline ends.

This clonotype showed up many times. The chain is built from TRBV7-6 and TRBJ2-5, with 13 nucleotides matching TRBD2. The CDR3 sequence is 17 residues long. Germline V gene sequence: CDR1 SGHVS, CDR2 FNYEAQ. V was clipped by 4 bases and J by 6 bases; unmatched bases: 11. The CDR3 reads CASSSRTSGRLGKTQYF. The CDR3, as DNA: TGTGCCAGCAGCTCGCGGACTAGCGGGAGACTTGGAAAGACCCAGTACTTC.

This clonotype came up many times. The chain employs TRBV7-9 and TRBJ1-1; D remains unclear. Per the germline V gene, CDR1 is SEHNR and CDR2 is FQNEAQ (reference sequence). The CDR3 extends over 14 amino acids. V lost 7 bases to trimming and J lost 0 bases, with 12 bases between them. The CDR3 DNA reads as TGTGCCAGCAAACTCTTGGGCATGAACACTGAAGCTTTCTTT. As protein: CASKLLGMNTEAFF.

The chain carries TRBV12-3 or TRBV12-4 and TRBJ1-6, with D perhaps TRBD1 (6 bases). V was cut by 6 bases and J by 8 bases, with 17 bases left in between. This CDR3 comprises 15 residues. The CDR3 reads CASRPFRDTDSPLHF. The CDR3 DNA sequence: TGTGCCAGCAGACCCTTCCGGGACACCGATTCACCCCTCCACTTT.